This T cell receptor (beta chain) is drawn from a study of blood T cell repertoires in COVID-19. At the level of the study: In each case, the material was cDNA or gDNA derived from T cells, B-cell-depleted T cells, or PBMCs.

The V gene lost 1 base and the J gene lost 2 bases, with 24 bases spanning the gap. The CDR3 covers 20 residues. Germline V gene sequence: CDR1 MGHRA, CDR2 YSYEKL. Only a few counts were recorded for this clone. Authors' data handling: Reference gene primers were amplified, and this amplification served to estimate nucleated cell counts. The repertoire was sequenced with immunoSEQ multiplex PCR; TCRdb's copy has only in-frame clones and lacks some. Clone size and V and J calls were adopted from that table, with D and trimming inferred from the DNA. The repertoire consists of 130,000 to 150,000 clones, with around 86% occurring once and the leading ten covering approximately 40%.

Sequenced sample: peripheral blood. The receptor was derived from a man in his fifties who had recovered from COVID-19. V usage is TRBV4-1 and J usage is TRBJ1-3; TRBD1 is a possible D gene (6 bases). The CDR3 sequence: CASSQVPTRGGASAGNTIYF. In DNA, the CDR3 is TGCGCCAGCAGCCAAGTCCCTACTCGGGGGGGGGCCAGTGCTGGAAACACCATATATTTT.